This T cell receptor beta chain comes out of a study of somatic mutations in cytotoxic T cells in rheumatoid arthritis. Both CD4+ and CD8+ cells were separated through positive magnetic bead selection, and their purity was verified using flow cytometry. The method was immunoSEQ multiplex PCR; TCRdb's version includes in-frame clones alone and lacks a portion of them. The sample consists of 25,000 to 30,000 clones, around 86% of them appearing once. Germline V gene sequence: CDR1 LNHDA, CDR2 SQIVND (reference sequence). Trimming shortened V by 6 bases and J by 5 bases, and 14 bases separated the two germline ends. There are 14 residues in the CDR3.

The specimen was CD8+ T cells sorted from blood. This sequence originates from an adult with rheumatoid arthritis. The J gene is TRBJ2-1, the V gene TRBV19; maybe TRBD1 (6 bases). CDR3 coding DNA: TGTGCCAGTAGCGGCAAAGGGGGAAACAATGAGCAGTTCTTC. This gives the protein CASSGKGGNNEQFF.